This section outlines one TCR beta chain sequence together with its context. No antigen is known for it. A J-beta primer mix and a sample-barcoded 5' primer were used in a second PCR of roughly 7 to 12 cycles. TCRdb passed the 5' RACE reads through MiXCR, listing each CDR3 protein once. The sample yields 950,000 to 1,200,000 distinct CDR3 sequences, around two fifths seen once. The CDR3 consists of 14 residues. Germline CDR1 reads GTSNPN; CDR2 reads SVGIG (reference sequence). Deletions cut 2 bases from V and 3 bases from J, with 10 bases between. The data originate from a study of blood T cells in healthy people across ages. Looking at the study overall: Template switching retrieved approximately one barcoded beta molecule for each two T cells.

Findings and limits, study-wide: Long-lived donors exceeded aged donors in naive CD4+ cells and diversity.

The clonotype comes from a man aged 18 to 30 in good health. The chain couples TRBV30 to TRBJ2-2, with D tentatively TRBD2 (5 bases). Specimen: blood. As DNA, the CDR3 is TGTGCCTGGAGTACGGGGTTGGACACCGGGGAGCTGTTTTTT. Its translation is CAWSTGLDTGELFF.